This T cell receptor (beta chain) is from a study of T cell responses to AZD1222 COVID-19 vaccine. Produced via immunoSEQ multiplex PCR; TCRdb's table is partial and in-frame only. The sample has under 150,000 clones; just over 85% are singletons. Looked up from germline, CDR1 is MDHEN and CDR2 is SYDVKM. This CDR3 has 16 amino acids. The V gene end was trimmed by 5 bases and the J gene end by 0 bases; junction bases not matched to a gene: 9. The sequencing here drew on peripheral blood, taken on day 0 of AZD1222 vaccination. This rearrangement joins TRBV28 to TRBJ1-1; 7 bases are a match to TRBD1. The clonotype was recovered from an adult in good health. CDR3 residues: CASSPPPGTVNTEAFF. The CDR3 nucleotides are TGTGCCAGCAGTCCACCTCCTGGGACAGTGAACACTGAAGCTTTCTTT.